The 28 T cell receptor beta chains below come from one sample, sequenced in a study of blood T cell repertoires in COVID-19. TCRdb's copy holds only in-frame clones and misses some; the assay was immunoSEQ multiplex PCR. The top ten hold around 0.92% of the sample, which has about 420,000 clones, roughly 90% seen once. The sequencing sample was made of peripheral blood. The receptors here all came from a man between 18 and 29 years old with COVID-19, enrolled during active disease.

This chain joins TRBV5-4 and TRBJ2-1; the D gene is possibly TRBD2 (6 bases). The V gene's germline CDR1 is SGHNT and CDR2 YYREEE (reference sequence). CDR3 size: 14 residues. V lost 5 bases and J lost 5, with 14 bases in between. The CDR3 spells CASSPPTRDNEQFF. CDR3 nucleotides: TGTGCCAGCAGTCCCCCGACTAGGGACAATGAGCAGTTCTTC.

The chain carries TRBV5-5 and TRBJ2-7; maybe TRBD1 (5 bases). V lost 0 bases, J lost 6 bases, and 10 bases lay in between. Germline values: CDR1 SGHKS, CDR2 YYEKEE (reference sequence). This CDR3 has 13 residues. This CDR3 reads CASSLVGAVEQYF. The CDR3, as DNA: TGTGCCAGCAGCTTGGTTGGGGCGGTCGAGCAGTACTTC.

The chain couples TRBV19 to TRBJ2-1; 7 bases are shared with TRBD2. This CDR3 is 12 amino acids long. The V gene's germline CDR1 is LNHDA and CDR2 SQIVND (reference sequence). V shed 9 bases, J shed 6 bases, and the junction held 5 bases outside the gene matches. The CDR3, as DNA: TGTGCCAGCCGGGGAGGGTTCAATGAGCAGTTCTTC. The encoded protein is CASRGGFNEQFF.

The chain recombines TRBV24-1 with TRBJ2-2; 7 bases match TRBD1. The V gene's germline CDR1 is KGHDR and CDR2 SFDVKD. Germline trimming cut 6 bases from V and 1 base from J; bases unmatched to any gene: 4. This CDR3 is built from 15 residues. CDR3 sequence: CATSSNRGNTGELFF. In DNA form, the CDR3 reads TGTGCCACCAGTTCAAACAGGGGGAACACCGGGGAGCTGTTTTTT.

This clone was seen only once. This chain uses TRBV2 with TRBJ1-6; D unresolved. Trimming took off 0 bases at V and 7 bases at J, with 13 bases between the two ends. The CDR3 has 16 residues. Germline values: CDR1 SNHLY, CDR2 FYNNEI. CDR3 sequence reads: CASSEAWGRGNSPLHF. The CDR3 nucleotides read TGTGCCAGCAGTGAAGCCTGGGGTCGGGGAAATTCACCCCTCCACTTT.

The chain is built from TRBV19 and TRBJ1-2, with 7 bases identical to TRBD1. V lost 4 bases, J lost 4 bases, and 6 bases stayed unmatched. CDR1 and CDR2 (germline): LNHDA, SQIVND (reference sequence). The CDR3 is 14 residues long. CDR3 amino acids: CASSSLQGIYGYTF. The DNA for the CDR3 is TGTGCCAGTAGTAGCCTACAGGGGATCTATGGCTACACCTTC. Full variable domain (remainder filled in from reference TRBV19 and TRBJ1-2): DGGITQSPKYLFRKEGQNVTLSCEQNLNHDAMYWYRQDPGQGLRLIYYSQIVNDFQKGDIAEGYSVSREKKESFPLTVTSAQKNPTAFYLCASSSLQGIYGYTFGSGTRLTVV.

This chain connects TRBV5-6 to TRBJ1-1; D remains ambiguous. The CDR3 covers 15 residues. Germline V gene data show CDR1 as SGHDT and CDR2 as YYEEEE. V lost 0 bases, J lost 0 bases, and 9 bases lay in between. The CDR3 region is CASSLGVNLNTEAFF. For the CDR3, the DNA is TGTGCCAGCAGCTTGGGCGTAAACTTGAACACTGAAGCTTTCTTT.

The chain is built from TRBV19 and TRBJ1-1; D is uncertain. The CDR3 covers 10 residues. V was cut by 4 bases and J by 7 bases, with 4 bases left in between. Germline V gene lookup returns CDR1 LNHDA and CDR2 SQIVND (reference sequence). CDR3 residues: CASSTIEAFF. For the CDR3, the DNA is TGTGCCAGTAGTACCATTGAAGCTTTCTTT.

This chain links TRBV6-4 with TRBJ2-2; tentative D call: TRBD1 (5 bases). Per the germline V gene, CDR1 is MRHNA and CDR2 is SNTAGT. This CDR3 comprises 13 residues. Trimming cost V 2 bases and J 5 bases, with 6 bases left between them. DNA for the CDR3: TGTGCCAGCAGTGACCCAGGGACCGGGGAGCTGTTTTTT. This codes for CASSDPGTGELFF.

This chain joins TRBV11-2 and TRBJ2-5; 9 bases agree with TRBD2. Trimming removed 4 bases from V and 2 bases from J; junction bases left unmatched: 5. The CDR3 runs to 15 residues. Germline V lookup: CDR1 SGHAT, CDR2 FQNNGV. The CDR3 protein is CASSSRGLAQETQYF. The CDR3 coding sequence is TGTGCCAGCAGCTCTAGGGGACTAGCTCAAGAGACCCAGTACTTC.

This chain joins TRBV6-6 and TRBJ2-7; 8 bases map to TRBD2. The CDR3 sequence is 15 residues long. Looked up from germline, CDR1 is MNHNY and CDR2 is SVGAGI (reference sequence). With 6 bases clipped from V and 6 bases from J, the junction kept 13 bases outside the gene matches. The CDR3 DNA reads TGTGCCAGCAGCTCAACGACTAGCGTAGGCTCCGAGCAGTACTTC. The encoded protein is CASSSTTSVGSEQYF.

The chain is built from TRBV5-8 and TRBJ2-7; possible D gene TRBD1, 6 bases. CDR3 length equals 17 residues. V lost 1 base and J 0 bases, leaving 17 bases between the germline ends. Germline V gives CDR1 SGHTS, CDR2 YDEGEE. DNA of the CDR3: TGTGCCAGCAGCTTGACAGGGCTGGCGAGGAGCTCCTACGAGCAGTACTTC. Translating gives CASSLTGLARSSYEQYF.

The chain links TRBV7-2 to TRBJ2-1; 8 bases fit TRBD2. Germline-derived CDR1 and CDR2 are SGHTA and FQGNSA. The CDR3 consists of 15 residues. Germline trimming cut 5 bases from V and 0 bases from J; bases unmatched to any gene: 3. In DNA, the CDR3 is TGTGCCAGCAGCATAACTAGCGGCTCCTACAATGAGCAGTTCTTC. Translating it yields CASSITSGSYNEQFF. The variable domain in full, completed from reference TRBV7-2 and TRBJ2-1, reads GAGVSQSPSNKVTEKGKDVELRCDPISGHTALYWYRQSLGQGLEFLIYFQGNSAPDKSGLPSDRFSAERTGGSVSTLTIQRTQQEDSAVYLCASSITSGSYNEQFFGPGTRLTVL.

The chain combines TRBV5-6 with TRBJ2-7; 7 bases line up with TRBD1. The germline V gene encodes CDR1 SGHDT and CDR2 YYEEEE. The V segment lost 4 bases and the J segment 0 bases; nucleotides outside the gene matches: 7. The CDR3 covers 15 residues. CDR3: CASSLDRTYSYEQYF. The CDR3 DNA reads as TGTGCCAGCAGCCTGGACAGGACCTACTCCTACGAGCAGTACTTC.

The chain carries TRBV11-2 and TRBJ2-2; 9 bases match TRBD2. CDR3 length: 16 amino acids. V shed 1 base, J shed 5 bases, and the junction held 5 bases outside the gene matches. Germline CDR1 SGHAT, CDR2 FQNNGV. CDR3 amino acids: CASSLVAGAPTGELFF. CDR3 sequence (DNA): TGTGCCAGCAGCTTAGTAGCGGGAGCTCCTACCGGGGAGCTGTTTTTT.

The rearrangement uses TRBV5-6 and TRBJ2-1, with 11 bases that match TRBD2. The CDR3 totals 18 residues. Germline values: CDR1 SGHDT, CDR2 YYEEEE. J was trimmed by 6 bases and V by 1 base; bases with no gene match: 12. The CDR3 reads CASSLWGASGRSPNEQFF. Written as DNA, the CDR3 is TGTGCCAGCAGCTTGTGGGGGGCTAGCGGGAGGTCCCCCAATGAGCAGTTCTTC.

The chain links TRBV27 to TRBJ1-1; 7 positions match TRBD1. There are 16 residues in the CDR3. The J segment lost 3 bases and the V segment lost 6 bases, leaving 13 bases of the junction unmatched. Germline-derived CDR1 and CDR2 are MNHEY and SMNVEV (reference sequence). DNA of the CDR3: TGTGCCAGCAGAAAGCTGACAGGGTCTTGGGACACTGAAGCTTTCTTT. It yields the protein CASRKLTGSWDTEAFF.

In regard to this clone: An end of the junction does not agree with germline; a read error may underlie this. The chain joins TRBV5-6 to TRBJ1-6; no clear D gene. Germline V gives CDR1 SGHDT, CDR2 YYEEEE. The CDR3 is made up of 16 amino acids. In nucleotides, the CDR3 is TGTGCAAGCAGCACGGCGGGCAGACTCACCGATTCACCCCTCCACTTT. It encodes CASSTAGRLTDSPLHF.

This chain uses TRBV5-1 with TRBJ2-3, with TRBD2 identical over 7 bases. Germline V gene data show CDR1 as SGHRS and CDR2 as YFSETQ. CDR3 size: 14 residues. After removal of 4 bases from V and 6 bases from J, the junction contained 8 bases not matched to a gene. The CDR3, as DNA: TGCGCCAGCAGCCCTAGCGGAGAAACGGATACGCAGTATTTT. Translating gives CASSPSGETDTQYF. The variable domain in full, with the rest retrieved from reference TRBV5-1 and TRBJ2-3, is KAGVTQTPRYLIKTRGQQVTLSCSPISGHRSVSWYQQTPGQGLQFLFEYFSETQRNKGNFPGRFSGRQFSNSRSEMNVSTLELGDSALYLCASSPSGETDTQYFGPGTRLTVL.

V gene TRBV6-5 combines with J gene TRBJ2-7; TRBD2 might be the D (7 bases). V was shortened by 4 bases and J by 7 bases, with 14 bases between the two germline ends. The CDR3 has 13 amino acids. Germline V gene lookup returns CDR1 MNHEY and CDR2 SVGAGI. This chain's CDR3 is CASSLTGGREQYF. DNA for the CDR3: TGTGCCAGCAGTTTGACCGGGGGGCGAGAGCAGTACTTC.

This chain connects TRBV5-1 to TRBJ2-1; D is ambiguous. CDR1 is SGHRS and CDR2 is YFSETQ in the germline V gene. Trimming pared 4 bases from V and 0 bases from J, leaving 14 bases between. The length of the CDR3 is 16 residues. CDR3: CASSALPRSSYNEQFF. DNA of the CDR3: TGCGCCAGCAGCGCACTTCCTCGGAGCTCCTACAATGAGCAGTTCTTC.

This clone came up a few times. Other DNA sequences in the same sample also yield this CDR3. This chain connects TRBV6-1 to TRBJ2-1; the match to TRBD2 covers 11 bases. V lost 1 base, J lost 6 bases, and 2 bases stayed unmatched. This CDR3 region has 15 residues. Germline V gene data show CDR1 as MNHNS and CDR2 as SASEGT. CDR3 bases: TGTGCCAGCAGTGAAGTAGCGGGGGGGGGCAATGAGCAGTTCTTC. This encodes CASSEVAGGGNEQFF.

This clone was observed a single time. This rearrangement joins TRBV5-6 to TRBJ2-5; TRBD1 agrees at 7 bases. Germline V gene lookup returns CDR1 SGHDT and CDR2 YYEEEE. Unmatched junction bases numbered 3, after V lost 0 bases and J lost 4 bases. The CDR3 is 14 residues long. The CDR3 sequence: CASSLVGGGETQYF. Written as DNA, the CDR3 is TGTGCCAGCAGCTTGGTAGGGGGCGGAGAGACCCAGTACTTC.

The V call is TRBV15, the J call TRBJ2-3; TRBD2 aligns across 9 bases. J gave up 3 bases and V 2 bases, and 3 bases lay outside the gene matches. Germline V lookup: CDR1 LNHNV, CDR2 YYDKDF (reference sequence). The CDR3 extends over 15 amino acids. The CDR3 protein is CATSRSGLATDTQYF. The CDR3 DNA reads TGTGCCACCAGCAGATCGGGACTAGCAACAGATACGCAGTATTTT.

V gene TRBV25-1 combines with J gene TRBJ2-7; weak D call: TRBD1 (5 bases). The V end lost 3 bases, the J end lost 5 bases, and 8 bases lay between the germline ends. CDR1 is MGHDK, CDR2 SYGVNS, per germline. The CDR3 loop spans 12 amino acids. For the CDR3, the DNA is TGTGCCAGCAGTGATCTAGGGGACGAGCAGTACTTC. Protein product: CASSDLGDEQYF.

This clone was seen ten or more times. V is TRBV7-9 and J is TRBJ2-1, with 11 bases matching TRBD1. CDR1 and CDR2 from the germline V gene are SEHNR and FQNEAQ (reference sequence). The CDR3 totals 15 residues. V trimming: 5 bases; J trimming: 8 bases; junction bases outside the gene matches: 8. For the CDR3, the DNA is TGTGCCAGCAGCCCCGGACAGGGGGCTAATCATGAGCAGTTCTTC. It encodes CASSPGQGANHEQFF.

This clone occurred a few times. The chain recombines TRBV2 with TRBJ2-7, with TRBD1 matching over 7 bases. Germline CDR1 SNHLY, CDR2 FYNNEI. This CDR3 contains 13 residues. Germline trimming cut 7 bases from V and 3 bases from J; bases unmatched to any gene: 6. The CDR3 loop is CASIKDRLYEQYF. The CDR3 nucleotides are TGTGCCAGCATCAAGGACAGGCTCTACGAGCAGTACTTC. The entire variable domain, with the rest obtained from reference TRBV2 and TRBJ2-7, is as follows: EPEVTQTPSHQVTQMGQEVILRCVPISNHLYFYWYRQILGQKVEFLVSFYNNEISEKSEIFDDQFSVERPDGSNFTLKIRSTKLEDSAMYFCASIKDRLYEQYFGPGTRLTVT.

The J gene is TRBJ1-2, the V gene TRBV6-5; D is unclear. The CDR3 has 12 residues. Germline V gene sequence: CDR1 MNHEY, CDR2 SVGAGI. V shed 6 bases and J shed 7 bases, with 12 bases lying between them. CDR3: CASRTNNRGYTF. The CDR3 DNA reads TGTGCCAGCAGAACAAACAATCGTGGCTACACCTTC.